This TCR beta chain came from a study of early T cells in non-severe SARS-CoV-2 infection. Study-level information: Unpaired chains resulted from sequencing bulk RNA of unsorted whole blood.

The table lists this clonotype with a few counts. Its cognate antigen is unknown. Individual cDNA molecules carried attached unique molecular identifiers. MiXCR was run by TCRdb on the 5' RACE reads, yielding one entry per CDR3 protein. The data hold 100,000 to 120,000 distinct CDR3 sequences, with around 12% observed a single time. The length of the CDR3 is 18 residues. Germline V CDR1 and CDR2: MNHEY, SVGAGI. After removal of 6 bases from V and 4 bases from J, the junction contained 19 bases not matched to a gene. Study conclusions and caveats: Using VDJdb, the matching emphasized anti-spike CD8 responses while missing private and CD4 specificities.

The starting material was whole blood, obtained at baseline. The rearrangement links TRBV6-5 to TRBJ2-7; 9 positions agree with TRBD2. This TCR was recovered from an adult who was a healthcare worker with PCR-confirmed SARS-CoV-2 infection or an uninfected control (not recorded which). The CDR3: CASSPVQGSVAGAYEQYF. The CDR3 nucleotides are TGTGCCAGCAGCCCTGTGCAGGGCAGTGTAGCGGGAGCTTACGAGCAGTACTTC.